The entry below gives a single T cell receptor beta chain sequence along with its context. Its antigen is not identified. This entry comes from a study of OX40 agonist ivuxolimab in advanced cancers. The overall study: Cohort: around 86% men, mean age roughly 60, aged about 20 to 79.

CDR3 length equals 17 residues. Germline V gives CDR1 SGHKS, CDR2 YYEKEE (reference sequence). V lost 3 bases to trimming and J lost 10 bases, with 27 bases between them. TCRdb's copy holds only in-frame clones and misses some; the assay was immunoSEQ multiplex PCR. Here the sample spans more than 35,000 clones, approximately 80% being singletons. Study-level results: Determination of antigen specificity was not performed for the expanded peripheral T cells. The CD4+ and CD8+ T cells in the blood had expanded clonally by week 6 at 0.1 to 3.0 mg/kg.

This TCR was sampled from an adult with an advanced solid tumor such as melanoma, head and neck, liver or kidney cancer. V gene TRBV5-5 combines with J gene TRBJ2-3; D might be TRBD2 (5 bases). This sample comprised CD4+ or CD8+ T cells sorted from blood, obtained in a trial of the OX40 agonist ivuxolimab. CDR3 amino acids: CASSSTYSVLAPGAQYF. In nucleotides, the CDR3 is TGTGCCAGCAGCTCCACCTACAGCGTCCTAGCCCCCGGAGCGCAGTATTTT.